The clone carrying this T cell receptor beta chain was found once. Its specificity is not known. A junction boundary mismatches the germline segment, possibly from a read error. TCRdb re-called the PCR reads via MiXCR. The sample holds under 25,000 clones, around a quarter seen once. Nobody among the patients had been given any treatment before thyroid surgery. This sample was included in a study of metastatic and nonmetastatic thyroid tumors. Whole-study results and caveats: Malignant thyroid tumors reportedly had TCR beta diversity that was significantly higher than in benign nodules, in blood and tumor.

Sequencing input: blood. This receptor was obtained from a female donor with papillary thyroid cancer or a benign thyroid nodule (not recorded which). Some clones in this sample may be carry-over from other donors' samples.

The CDR3 DNA reads as TGTGCAAGCAGCTTAGAATACACAGATACGCAGTATTTT. Translated: CASSLEYTDTQYF. This chain joins TRBV11-2 and TRBJ2-3; D gene ambiguous. Germline CDR1 SGHAT, CDR2 FQNNGV. There are 13 residues in the CDR3.